Given below is one TCR beta chain in context. This entry comes from a study of CD8+CD57+ T cells in acquired aplastic anemia. For the study at large: Sorted CD4+ and CD8+ cells yielded about 3 ug of DNA on average.

The CDR3 covers 12 residues. Germline CDR1 DFQATT, CDR2 SNEGSKA (reference sequence). V was clipped by 7 bases and J by 5 bases, with 14 bases between them. Only patients with CD8+CD57+ cell expansion on flow cytometry were chosen for sequencing. Genomic DNA was employed as the template in profiling TCR beta VDJ and CDR3. TCRdb reanalysed the reads using MiXCR and keeps one entry per CDR3 protein. The sample contains 200,000 to 300,000 distinct CDR3 sequences, roughly half of which appear only once. The sequence was obtained from a human donor with aplastic anemia. The rearrangement uses TRBV20-1 and TRBJ1-1; D is ambiguous. The material sequenced was sorted CD4+, CD8+, or CD8+CD57+ T cells (not recorded which) from PBMCs. CDR3 DNA: TGCAGTGTTGGACTAGCGGGGACTGAAGCTTTCTTT. Translation gives CSVGLAGTEAFF.